One sample yielded the 23 T cell receptor beta chains listed below, sequenced in a study of regulatory T cells in long-lasting Graves disease. The authors built TCR beta libraries using iRepertoire HTBI primers and Arm-PCR of CDR3 regions. TCRdb re-called the multiplex PCR reads through MiXCR, storing one row per CDR3 protein. Here the sample spans roughly 320,000 distinct CDR3 sequences, 16% being singletons. The time point: newly diagnosed GD, antithyroid drugs for less than 3 months. Scientists built the TCR library using RNA that was extracted from PBMCs. This sample was shared with a second study, whose subject was T cells in Graves' hyperthyroidism and ophthalmopathy.

The sample was peripheral blood mononuclear cells (PBMCs), taken at new diagnosis, from a patient treated with antithyroid drugs. The receptor set was obtained from a man aged 35-49 years with Graves disease.

This clonotype has just a few counts. The rearrangement joins TRBV11-2 to TRBJ2-2, with D perhaps TRBD1 (5 bases). In germline, CDR1 is SGHAT, CDR2 FQNNGV. The V and J ends lost 5 bases and 1 base respectively, with 11 bases between them. The CDR3 is made up of 15 amino acids. DNA of the CDR3: TGTGCCAGCAGCCTAGGGGTGGGGAACACCGGGGAGCTGTTTTTT. This gives the protein CASSLGVGNTGELFF.

This clonotype has ten or more counts. The chain recombines TRBV18 with TRBJ1-1; 7 bases map to TRBD1. This CDR3 region has 13 residues. Trimming cost V 8 bases and J 4 bases; bases outside gene matches: 7. The V gene's germline CDR1 is KGHSH and CDR2 LQKENI. CDR3 bases: TGTGCCAGCAGCCCGCGACAGGGCACTGAAGCTTTCTTT. Protein sequence: CASSPRQGTEAFF.

This clonotype showed up many times. The V gene is TRBV5-1, the J gene TRBJ1-6; no clear D gene. CDR1 SGHRS and CDR2 YFSETQ come from the germline V gene. V lost 0 bases and J 6 bases, leaving 10 bases between the germline ends. CDR3 size: 15 residues. The CDR3 DNA follows: TGCGCCAGCAGCTTGGAAGGCACAAGTAATTCACCCCTCCACTTT. It encodes CASSLEGTSNSPLHF.

This clonotype was observed a few times. The rearrangement joins TRBV7-9 to TRBJ1-1; D uncertain. V shed 7 bases and J shed 0 bases, with 6 bases lying between them. CDR3 length: 12 residues. Germline-derived CDR1 and CDR2 are SEHNR and FQNEAQ (reference sequence). Here the CDR3 reads CASIQMNTEAFF. The CDR3 DNA sequence: TGTGCCAGCATCCAAATGAACACTGAAGCTTTCTTT.

This clonotype occurred many times. The V call is TRBV11-3, the J call TRBJ2-1; possibly TRBD1 or TRBD2 for D (5 bases each). Trimming cost V 0 bases and J 10 bases, with 13 bases left between them. The CDR3 loop spans 14 amino acids. The germline CDR1 and CDR2 sequences are SGHNT and YENEEA. The CDR3 nucleotides read TGTGCCAGCAGCTTAGACAGGGTTAGAGGGGAGCAGTTCTTC. This sequence encodes CASSLDRVRGEQFF. Full variable domain (rest looked up from reference TRBV11-3 and TRBJ2-1): EAGVVQSPRYKIIEKKQPVAFWCNPISGHNTLYWYLQNLGQGPELLIRYENEEAVDDSQLPKDRFSAERLKGVDSTLKIQPAELGDSAVYLCASSLDRVRGEQFFGPGTRLTVL.

This clonotype was counted a few times. V and J are TRBV6-5 and TRBJ2-7; D call uncertain. Germline V gene data show CDR1 as MNHEY and CDR2 as SVGAGI. The CDR3 runs to 14 residues. Trimming shortened V by 2 bases and J by 6 bases, and 14 bases separated the two germline ends. The CDR3: CASSYDGRPFEQYF. Written as DNA, the CDR3 is TGTGCCAGCAGTTACGACGGGCGACCTTTCGAGCAGTACTTC.

In its sample, this clonotype was seen once. Just one base apart from a much larger clone, this may be a read error. V usage is TRBV2 and J usage is TRBJ1-6; maybe TRBD1 (5 bases). CDR1 is SNHLY, CDR2 FYNNEI, per germline. V lost 6 bases and J 8 bases, leaving 11 bases between the germline ends. There are 13 residues in the CDR3. The chain's CDR3 is CASRVRGDSPLHF. CDR3 sequence (DNA): TGTGCCAGCAGAGTTCGGGGGGATTCACCCCTCCACTTT. The entire variable domain, with the rest obtained from reference TRBV2 and TRBJ1-6, is as follows: EPEVTQTPSHQVTQMGQEVILRCVPISNHLYFYWYRQILGQKVEFLVSFYNNEISEKSEIFDDQFSVERPDGSNFTLKIRSTKLEDSAMYFCASRVRGDSPLHFGNGTRLTVT.

This clonotype was recorded a few times. The CDR3 nucleotides read TGTGCCAGCAGTTACAGAGGGGCCCTACGAAGCTCCTATAATTCACCCCTCCACTTT. It encodes CASSYRGALRSSYNSPLHF. The chain joins TRBV6-5 to TRBJ1-6; tentatively, D is TRBD1 (5 bases). This CDR3 contains 19 residues. Germline V CDR1 and CDR2: MNHEY, SVGAGI. The germline V and J ends were trimmed by 2 bases and 0 bases, with 17 bases remaining between them.

In its sample, this clonotype was seen many times. V gene TRBV18 combines with J gene TRBJ1-5; D remains unclear. The germline V gene has CDR1 KGHSH and CDR2 LQKENI. The V end was cut by 4 bases, the J end by 5 bases, with 9 bases between. CDR3 length equals 13 residues. CDR3 nucleotide sequence: TGTGCCAGCTCACGAAACGGGGATCAGCCCCAGCATTTT. Its protein is CASSRNGDQPQHF.

The sample holds a few counts of this clonotype. The chain has TRBV12-3 or TRBV12-4 and TRBJ2-2, with D hard to call. The CDR3 covers 12 residues. The ends were cut back, 5 bases at V and 6 bases at J, with 7 bases in the middle. The CDR3 spells CASSPRPGELFF. The CDR3 region has the DNA TGTGCCAGCAGTCCCCGTCCCGGGGAGCTGTTTTTT.

A few counts support this clonotype. The rearrangement uses TRBV13 and TRBJ2-7; D perhaps matches TRBD2 (7 bases). This CDR3 spans 15 amino acids. Trimming cost V 3 bases and J 6 bases, with 18 bases left between them. Per the germline V gene, CDR1 is PRHDT and CDR2 is FYEKMQ (reference sequence). The CDR3 region has the DNA TGTGCCAGCAGCTTTTATGGAGCTAGGGGGGGCGAGCAGTACTTC. Translating gives CASSFYGARGGEQYF.

This clonotype has ten or more counts. DNA for the CDR3: TGTGCCAGCAGGTGGCGAGGGCAGGGCAGCAATCAGCCCCAGCATTTT. This gives the protein CASRWRGQGSNQPQHF. This chain joins TRBV6-2 or TRBV6-3 and TRBJ1-5; maybe TRBD1 (5 bases). This CDR3 has 16 amino acids. Trimming cost V 6 bases and J 1 base, with 16 bases left between them. Germline assignment: CDR1 MNHEY and CDR2 SVGEGT.

Many counts were recorded for this clonotype. The rearrangement uses TRBV18 and TRBJ1-2; 8 nucleotides match TRBD1. After removal of 3 bases from V and 8 bases from J, the junction contained 5 bases not matched to a gene. Germline V gene lookup returns CDR1 KGHSH and CDR2 LQKENI. The CDR3 is 13 residues long. The CDR3 is CASSPDRAIGYTF. DNA of the CDR3: TGTGCCAGCTCACCGGACAGGGCTATCGGCTACACCTTC.

This clonotype has only a few counts. This chain connects TRBV9 to TRBJ2-7; D might be TRBD1 (6 bases). The CDR3 is made up of 15 amino acids. V was clipped by 3 bases and J by 2 bases, with 15 bases between them. Germline V gives CDR1 SGDLS, CDR2 YYNGEE. CDR3 sequence: CASSASGTTAYEQYF. DNA of the CDR3: TGTGCCAGCAGCGCTTCCGGGACAACCGCCTACGAGCAGTACTTC. The variable domain in full, completed from reference TRBV9 and TRBJ2-7, reads DSGVTQTPKHLITATGQRVTLRCSPRSGDLSVYWYQQSLDQGLQFLIQYYNGEERAKGNILERFSAQQFPDLHSELNLSSLELGDSALYFCASSASGTTAYEQYFGPGTRLTVT.

The sample holds many counts of this clonotype. In nucleotides, the CDR3 is TGCAGCGTTGGCCCACAAGGTGGTGACACTGAAGCTTTCTTT. This gives the protein CSVGPQGGDTEAFF. This sequence joins TRBV29-1 and TRBJ1-1; D uncertain. The CDR3 is 14 residues long. Looked up from germline, CDR1 is SQVTM and CDR2 is ANQGSEA. Trimming cost V 4 bases and J 3 bases, with 15 bases left between them.

This clonotype was seen ten or more times. This chain uses TRBV2 with TRBJ1-5, with TRBD1 as a possible D gene (6 bases). Trimming took 8 bases from V and 3 from J, leaving 14 bases between them. The CDR3 is 14 amino acids. Looked up from germline, CDR1 is SNHLY and CDR2 is FYNNEI. CDR3 sequence: CASGGRRNNQPQHF. The DNA for the CDR3 is TGTGCCAGCGGGGGGCGCCGAAACAATCAGCCCCAGCATTTT.

This chain uses TRBV20-1 with TRBJ2-2; 8 bases match TRBD2. The CDR3 consists of 15 residues. Losses at the gene ends were 6 bases for V and 0 bases for J; bases not matched to a gene: 6. Germline V gives CDR1 DFQATT, CDR2 SNEGSKA (reference sequence). The CDR3: CSAGGGIANTGELFF. CDR3 in DNA: TGCAGTGCCGGGGGGGGGATCGCGAACACCGGGGAGCTGTTTTTT.

This clonotype was seen repeatedly, ten times or more. The rearrangement links TRBV20-1 to TRBJ2-4; 7 nucleotides agree with TRBD1. The J segment lost 9 bases and the V segment lost 4 bases, leaving 0 bases of the junction unmatched. Germline-derived CDR1 and CDR2 are DFQATT and SNEGSKA (reference sequence). The CDR3 runs 10 residues. The CDR3 is CSANRGIQYF. The CDR3 region has the DNA TGCAGTGCTAACAGGGGCATTCAGTACTTC.

The CDR3 sequence: CASSIRYRDGGYTF. The CDR3 coding sequence is TGTGCCAGTAGTATACGGTACAGGGATGGAGGCTACACCTTC. This chain joins TRBV19 and TRBJ1-2; D possibly corresponds to TRBD1 (6 bases). Between the trimmed V and J ends, which lost 2 bases and 8 bases, there was a span of 15 bases. The length of the CDR3 is 14 residues. In germline, CDR1 is LNHDA, CDR2 SQIVND (reference sequence).

The rearrangement links TRBV20-1 to TRBJ2-7; 8 nucleotides align to TRBD1. The CDR3 is 14 amino acids. CDR1 DFQATT and CDR2 SNEGSKA come from the germline V gene (reference sequence). The V segment lost 5 bases and the J segment 5 bases; nucleotides outside the gene matches: 11. Written as DNA, the CDR3 is TGCAGTGCTCCCACCCTCAGGGGGCGGCACGAGCAGTACTTC. Its translation is CSAPTLRGRHEQYF.

This clonotype appeared a few times. The chain carries TRBV9 and TRBJ1-6; D may be TRBD1 (5 bases). From germline, CDR1 is SGDLS and CDR2 YYNGEE. The CDR3 loop spans 16 amino acids. Trimming pared 0 bases from V and 7 bases from J, leaving 14 bases between. The CDR3 here is CASSVGGGTENSPLHF. The DNA of the CDR3 is TGTGCCAGCAGCGTAGGCGGGGGGACGGAGAATTCACCCCTCCACTTT.

A few counts support this clonotype. The chain recombines TRBV6-2 or TRBV6-3 with TRBJ1-5; no firm D call. The germline V gene encodes CDR1 MNHEY and CDR2 SVGEGT. The CDR3 is made up of 15 amino acids. The V end was cut by 7 bases, the J end by 0 bases, with 13 bases between. CDR3 region: CASNSGPYSNQPQHF. In DNA, the CDR3 is TGTGCCAGCAATTCAGGTCCTTATAGCAATCAGCCCCAGCATTTT.

In its sample, this clonotype was seen once. One end of the junction fails to match germline, which may point to a read error. The rearrangement joins TRBV6-5 to TRBJ2-1; tentatively, D is TRBD1 (5 bases). CDR1 is MNHEY, CDR2 SVGAGI, per germline. The CDR3 contains 12 residues. The CDR3 DNA reads as TGTGCCAACAGTTACTCAGGGTCTGCGCAGTTCTTC. It specifies CANSYSGSAQFF.